The 16 T cell receptor beta chains in this list originate from one sample, sequenced in a study of T cell responses to AZD1222 COVID-19 vaccine. The method was immunoSEQ multiplex PCR; TCRdb's version includes in-frame clones alone and lacks a portion of them. The sample holds 90,000 to 100,000 clones; around 84% are singletons and the top ten take approximately 15%. The sample was peripheral blood, taken 28 days after the second AZD1222 dose. Receptors were obtained from an adult who received the AZD1222 COVID-19 vaccine.

The gene calls are TRBV9 and TRBJ2-2; 9 bases line up with TRBD2. J gave up 6 bases and V 10 bases, and 4 bases lay outside the gene matches. The CDR3 totals 12 residues. Germline-derived CDR1 and CDR2 are SGDLS and YYNGEE. Written as DNA, the CDR3 is TGTGCCCGCGGCGGGGGGGCCGGGGAGCTGTTTTTT. Its translation: CARGGGAGELFF.

This chain links TRBV5-1 with TRBJ2-2, with D hard to call. CDR1 is SGHRS and CDR2 is YFSETQ in the germline V gene. V lost 0 bases to trimming and J lost 2 bases, with 11 bases between them. The CDR3 sequence is 16 residues long. DNA of the CDR3: TGCGCCAGCAGCTTGGTCCCAGGAGTAAACACCGGGGAGCTGTTTTTT. It specifies CASSLVPGVNTGELFF.

The chain is built from TRBV11-1 and TRBJ2-3, with D possibly matching TRBD2 (5 bases). This CDR3 has 13 amino acids. Trimming removed 5 bases from V and 11 bases from J, with 17 bases in between. In germline, CDR1 is SGHAT, CDR2 FQDESV (reference sequence). The CDR3 reads CASSLLGVVGQYF. The CDR3, as DNA: TGTGCCAGCAGCCTCCTCGGGGTGGTGGGGCAGTATTTT.

J is TRBJ1-3 and V is TRBV5-6; no clear D gene. The CDR3 runs to 16 residues. Trimming removed 2 bases at V and 0 bases at J, with 12 bases between. Germline CDR1 is SGHDT and CDR2 is YYEEEE. CDR3 in amino acids: CASSLVGYHSGNTIYF. CDR3 DNA: TGTGCCAGCAGCTTAGTTGGGTATCACTCTGGAAACACCATATATTTT.

J is TRBJ2-7 and V is TRBV7-2; D is perhaps TRBD1 (5 bases). The ends were cut back, 1 base at V and 3 bases at J, with 10 bases in the middle. Germline V lookup: CDR1 SGHTA, CDR2 FQGNSA. The CDR3 runs to 14 residues. In DNA form, the CDR3 reads TGTGCCAGCAGCTTAGTAGGCGACAGCTACGAGCAGTACTTC. Translation: CASSLVGDSYEQYF.

The count of this clone is one. The CDR3 reads CASSWSGVGQYF. As DNA, the CDR3 is TGTGCCAGCAGCTGGAGCGGGGTTGGGCAGTATTTT. V and J are TRBV5-4 and TRBJ2-3; 7 bases match TRBD2. Germline-derived CDR1 and CDR2 are SGHNT and YYREEE (reference sequence). CDR3 length: 12 residues. With V trimmed by 3 bases and J by 11 bases, 6 bases remained unmatched.

This chain joins TRBV10-3 and TRBJ2-1; 11 nucleotides align to TRBD2. The CDR3 loop spans 14 amino acids. V gave up 6 bases and J gave up 13 bases; unmatched junction bases: 11. The germline CDR1 and CDR2 sequences are ENHRY and SYGVKD. CDR3 in DNA: TGTGCCATCAGGGGACTAGCGGAATCAAGACTTCAGTTCTTC. Translating it yields CAIRGLAESRLQFF.

The chain combines TRBV9 with TRBJ2-1; D uncertain. Trimming removed 1 base at V and 6 bases at J, with 8 bases between. CDR3 length: 13 amino acids. Per the germline V gene, CDR1 is SGDLS and CDR2 is YYNGEE. CDR3 sequence: CASSVTSSNEQFF. The DNA for the CDR3 is TGTGCCAGCAGCGTAACGTCATCCAATGAGCAGTTCTTC.

The rearrangement links TRBV7-7 to TRBJ2-5; 8 positions agree with TRBD2. Germline V lookup: CDR1 SSHAT, CDR2 FNYEAQ (reference sequence). The J segment lost 5 bases and the V segment lost 1 base, leaving 6 bases of the junction unmatched. This CDR3 is built from 15 residues. This chain's CDR3 is CASSLGTSGAETQYF. The CDR3 nucleotides are TGTGCCAGCAGCTTAGGAACTAGCGGAGCCGAGACCCAGTACTTC.

V usage is TRBV7-9 and J usage is TRBJ2-7; TRBD1 matches at 7 bases. The CDR3 has 15 amino acids. Germline trimming cut 3 bases from V and 2 bases from J; bases unmatched to any gene: 7. Germline V gene lookup returns CDR1 SEHNR and CDR2 FQNEAQ (reference sequence). CDR3 nucleotide sequence: TGTGCCAGCAGCTTGGCAGGGGGTACCACCTACGAGCAGTACTTC. Amino acids: CASSLAGGTTYEQYF.

CDR3 DNA sequence: TGTGCCAGTAGTACCTTAATAGCCAGAAGCAATCAGCCCCAGCATTTT. It codes for CASSTLIARSNQPQHF. The chain joins TRBV19 to TRBJ1-5; D call uncertain. This CDR3 spans 16 amino acids. V shed 4 bases and J shed 1 base, with 14 bases lying between them. Germline V gene sequence: CDR1 LNHDA, CDR2 SQIVND (reference sequence).

This chain links TRBV6-5 with TRBJ2-3; 8 bases match TRBD1. The CDR3 runs to 16 residues. The germline CDR1 and CDR2 sequences are MNHEY and SVGAGI. The V segment lost 0 bases and the J segment 2 bases; nucleotides outside the gene matches: 4. This chain's CDR3 is CASSYSQTGATDTQYF. DNA of the CDR3: TGTGCCAGCAGTTACTCGCAGACAGGGGCCACAGATACGCAGTATTTT.

The J gene is TRBJ2-7, the V gene TRBV19, with D perhaps TRBD1 (6 bases). The germline V gene encodes CDR1 LNHDA and CDR2 SQIVND (reference sequence). The CDR3 runs to 14 residues. V was cut by 10 bases and J by 1 base, with 17 bases left in between. The CDR3 sequence: CATSFRGLSYEQYF. CDR3 DNA sequence: TGTGCCACCAGCTTCAGGGGCCTGTCCTACGAGCAGTACTTC.

V and J are TRBV9 and TRBJ2-3; no clear D. The CDR3 is 14 residues long. Trimming removed 0 bases from V and 2 bases from J, with 7 bases in between. Germline lookup yields CDR1 SGDLS and CDR2 YYNGEE. The CDR3 sequence: CASSVGQVTDTQYF. In DNA, the CDR3 is TGTGCCAGCAGCGTAGGGCAGGTCACAGATACGCAGTATTTT. Using reference TRBV9 and TRBJ2-3 for the parts outside the CDR3, the full variable domain is DSGVTQTPKHLITATGQRVTLRCSPRSGDLSVYWYQQSLDQGLQFLIQYYNGEERAKGNILERFSAQQFPDLHSELNLSSLELGDSALYFCASSVGQVTDTQYFGPGTRLTVL.

Concerning this clone: A junction boundary mismatches the germline segment, possibly from a read error. The V gene is TRBV5-1, the J gene TRBJ2-4; 13 positions agree with TRBD2. The CDR3 runs 16 residues. Germline assignment: CDR1 SGHRS and CDR2 YFSETQ. In nucleotides, the CDR3 is TGCGCCAGCAGCTCCGGGACTAGCGGGGCCAGAAACATTCAGTACTTC. Translation: CASSSGTSGARNIQYF.

This clone showed up just a few times. The genes are TRBV5-4 and TRBJ1-2; TRBD1 aligns across 9 bases. Looked up from germline, CDR1 is SGHNT and CDR2 is YYREEE (reference sequence). The CDR3 covers 14 residues. V lost 3 bases to trimming and J lost 5 bases; unmatched junction nucleotides: 5. The CDR3 loop is CASSSGTGRYGYTF. CDR3 DNA: TGTGCCAGCAGCTCCGGGACAGGGCGGTATGGCTACACCTTC.